The 16 T cell receptor beta chains presented below share a single source sample, sequenced in a study of T cell repertoires in cytomegalovirus infection. These receptors lack a known antigen. MiXCR, run by TCRdb on the reads, gives a single entry per CDR3 protein. There are some 800,000 distinct CDR3 sequences in the sample; almost 30% occur only once, and around 13% lies in the top ten. The specimen was cultured CD8+ T cells from PBMCs, collected from culture after CMV antigen stimulation. The source is a human donor in good health (CMV status not recorded). Some clones in this sample may be carry-over from other donors' samples.

V and J are TRBV6-1 and TRBJ2-7; 7 nucleotides line up with TRBD2. The length of the CDR3 is 14 residues. The trim removed 3 bases at V and 5 bases at J, leaving 7 bases unmatched. CDR1 is MNHNS, CDR2 SASEGT, per germline. The CDR3 protein is CASSERGGHHEQYV. The CDR3 coding sequence is TGTGCCAGCAGTGAGAGGGGAGGGCACCACGAGCAGTACGTC.

This chain links TRBV11-2 with TRBJ2-1; D perhaps matches TRBD1 (5 bases). The CDR3 is 15 amino acids. Germline CDR1 SGHAT, CDR2 FQNNGV. The germline V and J ends were trimmed by 4 bases and 5 bases, with 15 bases remaining between them. This CDR3 reads CASSWGPALDNEQFF. The CDR3, as DNA: TGTGCCAGCAGCTGGGGCCCCGCTCTCGACAATGAGCAGTTCTTC.

This clonotype was seen at least ten times. The V and J genes are TRBV7-2 and TRBJ2-2, with 8 bases that match TRBD2. V lost 4 bases and J lost 4; bases outside the gene matches: 5. Germline assignment: CDR1 SGHTA and CDR2 FQGNSA. CDR3 length: 15 amino acids. CDR3 residues: CASSSAGTSTGELFF. The CDR3 coding sequence is TGTGCCAGCAGCTCCGCCGGGACTAGCACCGGGGAGCTGTTTTTT.

This clonotype showed up many times. This chain's CDR3 is CASTLRMGLNTEAFF. CDR3 coding DNA: TGTGCCAGCACCCTGAGAATGGGGTTGAACACTGAAGCTTTCTTT. This chain connects TRBV7-2 to TRBJ1-1; unclear D gene. V was trimmed by 7 bases and J by 0 bases, leaving 15 bases between them. From germline, CDR1 is SGHTA and CDR2 FQGNSA. The CDR3 is 15 amino acids.

The chain couples TRBV4-1 to TRBJ1-1, with 7 bases lining up with TRBD1. With 0 bases clipped from V and 7 bases from J, the junction kept 8 bases outside the gene matches. The CDR3 runs 15 residues. CDR1 is MGHRA, CDR2 YSYEKL, per germline. This chain's CDR3 is CASSQDLRDSFEAFF. The CDR3 DNA follows: TGCGCCAGCAGCCAAGATCTGCGGGACAGCTTTGAAGCTTTCTTT.

This clonotype was observed a few times. The CDR3 coding sequence is TGTGCCAGCAGTTTAGCGGGGTCCCTCAACTCTGGAAACACCATATATTTT. Its translation: CASSLAGSLNSGNTIYF. The chain employs TRBV12-3 or TRBV12-4 and TRBJ1-3; D not resolved. The CDR3 spans 17 residues. The V gene lost 0 bases and the J gene lost 0 bases, with 12 bases spanning the gap.

The rearrangement uses TRBV11-2 and TRBJ2-7; D not certain. Germline CDR1 reads SGHAT; CDR2 reads FQNNGV. V was shortened by 5 bases and J by 2 bases, with 19 bases between the two germline ends. This CDR3 region has 16 residues. The CDR3 is CASSNSGRPGPYEQYF. The DNA of the CDR3 is TGTGCCAGCAGCAACAGTGGGCGGCCAGGCCCCTACGAGCAGTACTTC.

This clonotype was detected ten times or more. The chain carries TRBV7-2 and TRBJ2-2; a possible D gene is TRBD1 (6 bases). This CDR3 has 16 amino acids. Per germline, CDR1 SGHTA and CDR2 FQGNSA. Trimming took 1 base from V and 6 from J, leaving 15 bases between them. DNA for the CDR3: TGTGCCAGCAGCTTAGGATGGGGGCTTGGAGCCGGGGAGCTGTTTTTT. Amino acid sequence: CASSLGWGLGAGELFF.

The genes are TRBV27 and TRBJ2-5, with 9 nucleotides matching TRBD2. The CDR3 sequence is 18 residues long. Per the germline V gene, CDR1 is MNHEY and CDR2 is SMNVEV (reference sequence). The trim removed 5 bases at V and 5 bases at J, leaving 18 bases unmatched. In DNA, the CDR3 is TGTGCCAGCAGTCCCCTCCTAGCGGGGTCCTCCGGAGTGGAGACCCAGTACTTC. Translating gives CASSPLLAGSSGVETQYF.

J is TRBJ1-5 and V is TRBV4-3; D gene unclear. Germline loops: CDR1 LGHNA, CDR2 YSLEER. The V gene lost 0 bases and the J gene lost 3 bases, with 12 bases spanning the gap. This CDR3 spans 16 amino acids. The CDR3 protein is CASSQDITTFNQPQHF. The CDR3 coding sequence is TGCGCCAGCAGCCAAGATATAACCACCTTCAATCAGCCCCAGCATTTT.

This clonotype was observed a few times. This chain joins TRBV6-1 and TRBJ1-2; possible D gene TRBD1, 5 bases. Germline CDR1 and CDR2: MNHNS and SASEGT. Trimming removed 0 bases at V and 2 bases at J, with 19 bases between. The CDR3 spans 18 residues. The DNA for the CDR3 is TGTGCCAGCAGTGAAGCGCTAACCCAGGGACGGAAAAACTATGGCTACACCTTC. Its protein is CASSEALTQGRKNYGYTF.

The rearrangement uses TRBV4-1 and TRBJ2-3, with D perhaps TRBD1 or TRBD2 (5 bases each). The ends were cut back, 1 base at V and 3 bases at J, with 17 bases in the middle. Germline V gene sequence: CDR1 MGHRA, CDR2 YSYEKL. The CDR3 covers 17 residues. The CDR3 DNA follows: TGCGCCAGCAGCCAAGGCCCCAGGGTCGGGGCGACAGATACGCAGTATTTT. It yields the protein CASSQGPRVGATDTQYF.

This clonotype came up a few times. The chain links TRBV28 to TRBJ1-1, with 7 bases matching TRBD1. V was pared by 5 bases and J by 0 bases, with 6 bases of the junction left unmatched. CDR3 length: 15 residues. Germline loops: CDR1 MDHEN, CDR2 SYDVKM. CDR3 nucleotide sequence: TGTGCCAGCAGTCCCCCCGGGACAGTGAACACTGAAGCTTTCTTT. Its protein is CASSPPGTVNTEAFF.

The V gene is TRBV6-6, the J gene TRBJ2-2; TRBD2 matches at 9 bases. With 7 bases clipped from V and 2 bases from J, the junction kept 17 bases outside the gene matches. Germline CDR1 is MNHNY and CDR2 is SVGAGI (reference sequence). This CDR3 region has 19 residues. This CDR3 reads CASTQGVRASGTNTGELFF. The DNA for the CDR3 is TGTGCCAGCACTCAGGGGGTGCGGGCTAGCGGGACCAACACCGGGGAGCTGTTTTTT.

Comment on this clonotype: A much larger clonotype is one base distant, so this may be a read error. V usage is TRBV2 and J usage is TRBJ2-1; 12 bases agree with TRBD2. The germline V gene encodes CDR1 SNHLY and CDR2 FYNNEI. The CDR3 consists of 15 residues. V dropped 7 bases and J dropped 3; count of bases not matched to a gene: 4. CDR3: CASIRLAGDYNEQFF. DNA of the CDR3: TGTGCCAGCATTCGACTAGCGGGGGACTACAATGAGCAGTTCTTC.

This clonotype has a handful of counts. The V call is TRBV20-1, the J call TRBJ2-7; 12 nucleotides line up with TRBD2. The germline V gene has CDR1 DFQATT and CDR2 SNEGSKA (reference sequence). This CDR3 has 14 residues. V lost 6 bases, J lost 7 bases, and 10 bases stayed unmatched. CDR3 protein: CSAPGLAGPSEQYV. CDR3 coding DNA: TGCAGTGCCCCTGGACTAGCGGGGCCCAGTGAGCAGTACGTC.